A selection of T cell receptor beta chains follows, all from one sample in a study. One entry per CDR3 protein results from TCRdb running MiXCR on the RT-PCR reads. The sample contains hundreds of thousands of distinct CDR3 sequences, 13% to 15% of which appear only once. Sequencing was carried out using memory CD4+ T cells from blood. Every receptor here comes from a female donor in good health, serving as a healthy control. The CDR3 runs from the conserved cysteine through the conserved F or W. D genes are given only for firm matches. For some rows the clone size is stated as once, few or many, or as a class when expanded; others skip it.

>TRBV12-3/TRBV12-4|-|TRBJ1-3|few
CASSLGSFAFGNTIYF
TGTGCCAGCAGTTTAGGGAGTTTCGCCTTTGGAAACACCATATATTTT
>TRBV24-1|TRBD1|TRBJ2-3|-
CATGDRGTDTQYF
TGTGCCACCGGGGACAGGGGCACAGATACGCAGTATTTT
>TRBV4-2|-|TRBJ1-2|-
CASSQDTARNYGYTF
TGTGCCAGCAGCCAAGATACAGCCCGGAACTATGGCTACACCTTC
>TRBV6-5|TRBD1|TRBJ1-4|-
CASSDRGTTNEKLFF
TGTGCCAGCAGTGACAGGGGGACAACTAATGAAAAACTGTTTTTT
>TRBV6-6|TRBD1|TRBJ1-2|many
CASSPSTGPWGYTF
TGTGCCAGCAGCCCTTCGACAGGGCCCTGGGGCTACACCTTC
>TRBV4-1|-|TRBJ1-2|few
CASSSLPHGYTF
TGCGCCAGCAGCTCATTACCCCATGGCTACACCTTC
>TRBV6-1|TRBD1|TRBJ1-2|few
CASSEATGGGYGYTF
TGTGCCAGCAGTGAAGCAACAGGGGGCGGTTATGGCTACACCTTC
>TRBV6-1|-|TRBJ2-1|few
CASSEGLASTRQQFF
TGTGCCAGCAGTGAAGGATTAGCCAGCACTCGCCAGCAGTTCTTC
>TRBV20-1|TRBD1|TRBJ2-1|few
CSAWTGFTYNEQFF
TGCAGTGCTTGGACAGGGTTTACCTACAATGAGCAGTTCTTC
>TRBV11-2|-|TRBJ1-6|-
CASSTKTGRTPLHF
TGTGCCAGCAGCACGAAAACCGGGAGGACACCCCTCCACTTT
>TRBV20-1|-|TRBJ1-2|-
CSAPQGVGYGYTF
TGCAGTGCTCCACAGGGTGTAGGGTATGGCTACACCTTC
>TRBV5-6|-|TRBJ2-3|-
CASSTPGTPYRQYF
TGTGCCAGCAGCACCCCCGGGACACCCTATAGGCAGTATTTT
>TRBV5-1|TRBD2|TRBJ2-1|many
CASSLTGTSGGNEQFF
TGCGCCAGCAGCCTGACCGGGACTAGCGGGGGGAATGAGCAGTTCTTC
>TRBV6-6|TRBD2|TRBJ2-7|few
CASSYGREWGEQYF
TGTGCCAGCAGTTACGGGCGGGAGTGGGGGGAGCAGTACTTC
>TRBV7-9|-|TRBJ1-5|-
CASTVGGDNQPQHF
TGTGCCAGCACCGTTGGGGGGGACAATCAGCCCCAGCATTTT
>TRBV2|-|TRBJ2-1|once
CASSEYYNEQFF
TGTGCCAGCAGTGAGTACTACAATGAGCAGTTCTTC
>TRBV29-1|-|TRBJ2-3|many
CSVEDWGAQYF
TGCAGCGTTGAAGATTGGGGGGCGCAGTATTTT
>TRBV6-1|-|TRBJ2-4|many
CASSLYGEDSTIQYF
TGTGCCAGCAGCCTCTACGGGGAAGACAGCACCATTCAGTACTTC
>TRBV7-2|TRBD2|TRBJ2-7|many
CASSLGGTTYYEQYF
TGTGCCAGCAGCTTAGGTGGGACTACATACTACGAGCAGTACTTC
>TRBV3-1|TRBD2|TRBJ2-1|-
CASSQTSGRFTDNEQFF
TGTGCCAGCAGCCAGACTAGCGGGAGGTTCACAGACAATGAGCAGTTCTTC
>TRBV12-3/TRBV12-4|TRBD2|TRBJ2-1|few
CASSRGLAVNEQFF
TGTGCCAGCAGTCGGGGACTAGCCGTGAATGAGCAGTTCTTC
>TRBV20-1|TRBD1|TRBJ2-7|few
CSASGQGASSEQYF
TGCAGTGCTAGCGGTCAGGGGGCGTCCTCCGAGCAGTACTTC
>TRBV15|-|TRBJ1-4|few
CATSRDPGGNEKLFF
TGTGCCACCAGCAGAGATCCCGGGGGTAATGAAAAACTGTTTTTT
>TRBV7-2|-|TRBJ1-5|-
CASSLDWGSQPQHF
TGTGCCAGCAGCTTAGATTGGGGGAGTCAGCCCCAGCATTTT
>TRBV10-3|TRBD2|TRBJ2-2|few
CAISESRAGGPNTGELFF
TGTGCCATCAGTGAGTCGAGGGCGGGAGGGCCGAATACCGGGGAGCTGTTTTTT
>TRBV20-1|-|TRBJ1-1|few
CSARRGIPEAFF
TGCAGTGCTAGACGGGGGATCCCTGAGGCTTTCTTT
>TRBV20-1|TRBD1|TRBJ1-2|-
CSARGGTGAGVGGYTF
TGCAGTGCTAGAGGCGGGACAGGGGCCGGAGTGGGTGGCTACACCTTC
>TRBV6-1|-|TRBJ2-7|few
CASSEMQGRIFYEQYF
TGTGCCAGCAGTGAAATGCAGGGGCGAATCTTCTACGAGCAGTACTTC
>TRBV6-6|-|TRBJ1-6|few
CASSHGRGNSPLHF
TGTGCCAGCAGTCACGGACGAGGGAATTCACCCCTCCACTTT
>TRBV10-3|TRBD2|TRBJ2-3|few
CAISEGSGGPWAQYF
TGTGCCATCAGTGAAGGGTCGGGAGGGCCGTGGGCGCAGTATTTT
>TRBV24-1|TRBD1|TRBJ2-2|-
CATSAIRDRGQSGELFF
TGTGCCACCAGTGCAATTCGGGACAGGGGGCAGAGCGGGGAGCTGTTTTTT
>TRBV20-1|-|TRBJ2-2|-
CSARDPATTGELFF
TGCAGTGCTAGAGATCCAGCGACCACCGGGGAGCTGTTTTTT
>TRBV7-2|TRBD1|TRBJ2-4|-
CASSLGNVGQGLLYF
TGTGCCAGCAGCTTAGGGAACGTAGGACAGGGGTTGTTGTACTTC
>TRBV5-1|-|TRBJ1-1|-
CASSLKGGNTEAFF
TGCGCCAGCAGCTTGAAGGGGGGAAACACTGAAGCTTTCTTT
>TRBV5-4|-|TRBJ2-1|-
CASSLAGHRHEQFF
TGTGCCAGCAGCTTAGCGGGACATCGCCATGAGCAGTTCTTC
>TRBV2|TRBD2|TRBJ2-2|-
CASSEGKEREAGELFF
TGTGCCAGCAGTGAAGGGAAGGAGCGGGAAGCCGGGGAGCTGTTTTTT
>TRBV15|-|TRBJ2-1|-
CATSSGKTRGSYNEQFF
TGTGCCACCAGCAGTGGTAAGACCCGTGGGTCCTACAATGAGCAGTTCTTC
>TRBV20-1|-|TRBJ1-5|-
CSARSGAGNQPQHF
TGCAGTGCTAGGTCGGGGGCAGGCAATCAGCCCCAGCATTTT
>TRBV10-3|-|TRBJ2-5|-
CVTHTGIEETQYF
TGTGTCACCCATACAGGGATTGAAGAGACCCAGTACTTC
>TRBV12-3/TRBV12-4|-|TRBJ1-2|many
CASSLGQSRYTF
TGTGCCAGCAGTTTAGGGCAGAGCCGCTACACCTTC
>TRBV6-6|TRBD2|TRBJ2-1|-
CASSSVAGAGNEQFF
TGTGCCAGCAGTTCGGTAGCGGGAGCAGGGAATGAGCAGTTCTTC
>TRBV6-1|TRBD1|TRBJ2-3|-
CASSPWDRGTDTQYF
TGTGCCAGCAGCCCTTGGGACAGGGGAACAGATACGCAGTATTTT
>TRBV7-3|-|TRBJ2-3|-
CASYRVSVTRRPTDTKYF
TGTGCCAGCTACCGGGTATCAGTGACTCGCCGTCCCACAGATACGAAGTATTTT
>TRBV6-5|-|TRBJ1-3|-
CASSYHRRTGNTIYF
TGTGCCAGCAGTTACCATAGGAGAACTGGAAACACCATATATTTT
>TRBV28|-|TRBJ2-2|-
CASSLEGSGTGELFF
TGTGCCAGCAGTCTGGAGGGCAGCGGCACCGGGGAGCTGTTTTTT
>TRBV10-3|TRBD2|TRBJ2-1|-
CAISESPGGPSSYNEQFF
TGTGCCATCAGTGAGTCCCCGGGAGGACCAAGCTCCTACAATGAGCAGTTCTTC
>TRBV6-2/TRBV6-3|-|TRBJ2-7|few
CASSYWDEQYF
TGTGCCAGCAGTTACTGGGACGAGCAGTACTTC
>TRBV7-2|TRBD2|TRBJ2-5|many
CASSLGLAGGSEETQYF
TGTGCCAGCAGCTTAGGACTAGCGGGAGGTTCGGAAGAGACCCAGTACTTC
>TRBV6-5|TRBD1|TRBJ1-1|many
CASVRGRQGSTEAFF
TGTGCCAGCGTACGAGGAAGACAGGGGAGCACTGAAGCTTTCTTT
>TRBV7-3|-|TRBJ1-1|many
CASSLTGGPGTEAFF
TGTGCCAGCAGCTTAACGGGGGGGCCGGGCACTGAAGCTTTCTTT
>TRBV10-3|TRBD1|TRBJ1-5|-
CAISEGQGANQPQHF
TGTGCCATCAGTGAGGGACAGGGGGCTAATCAGCCCCAGCATTTT
>TRBV15|TRBD2|TRBJ2-1|many
CATSRDDTSGRGQFF
TGTGCCACCAGCAGAGATGACACTAGCGGGAGAGGGCAGTTCTTC
>TRBV5-6|-|TRBJ1-6|-
CASSPRGYNSPLHF
TGTGCCAGCAGCCCCCGGGGGTATAATTCACCCCTCCACTTT
>TRBV4-1|-|TRBJ2-1|few
CASSQEKSRAGGNEQFF
TGCGCCAGCAGCCAAGAGAAGTCGAGGGCCGGAGGCAATGAGCAGTTCTTC
>TRBV6-5|-|TRBJ2-7|many
CASSYSAAAYEQYF
TGTGCCAGCAGTTACTCGGCGGCAGCCTACGAGCAGTACTTC
>TRBV5-1|-|TRBJ1-2|-
CASSLAGAYYTF
TGCGCCAGCAGCTTGGCGGGGGCCTACTACACCTTC
>TRBV7-6|-|TRBJ1-6|few
CASSLDGDGMGSPLHF
TGTGCCAGCAGCTTAGACGGGGACGGTATGGGATCACCCCTCCACTTT
>TRBV25-1|-|TRBJ2-7|-
CASSEQGMQEQYF
TGTGCCAGCAGTGAGCAGGGGATGCAGGAGCAGTACTTC
>TRBV4-3|TRBD2|TRBJ2-1|-
CASSQAPGTSGGGYNEQFF
TGCGCCAGCAGCCAAGCACCCGGGACTAGCGGGGGGGGATACAATGAGCAGTTCTTC